This TCR beta chain was recovered during a study of shared clonotypes between healthy human individuals. Overall study: Researchers assigned three CD4 naive, three CD4 memory, two CD8 naive and one CD8 memory plate to each donor.

The table came from immunoSEQ multiplex PCR; TCRdb's copy has only in-frame clones and leaves some out. Of around 510,000 clones in the sample, roughly 95% were seen once. From CD4+ cells came CD45RA+ naive and CD45RA-negative memory subsets. Notes on this clone: The antigen is undetermined.

V lost 2 bases and J 5 bases, leaving 14 bases between the germline ends. The germline CDR1 and CDR2 sequences are MNHNY and SVGAGI (reference sequence). This CDR3 is 15 amino acids long. Overall study findings and caveats: Rarefaction demonstrated incomplete sorted-subset sequencing despite large depth. Richness estimates generally favored naive over memory subsets.

V usage is TRBV6-6 and J usage is TRBJ2-3; D is perhaps TRBD1 (6 bases). This clonotype was sampled from a woman under 40 in good health. Sample: naive CD4+ T cells sorted from blood. Subset noted: CD45RA+ positively selected. Here the CDR3 DNA reads TGTGCCAGCAGTTACATGGTACAGGGCAGAGATACGCAGTATTTT. Translating gives CASSYMVQGRDTQYF.